The clone carrying this TCR beta chain appeared many times. Its antigen is currently unknown. TCR beta CDR3 regions were amplified from RNA. A first-round RT-PCR of the TCR CDR3 used the HTBI primer set. One entry per CDR3 protein, called by TCRdb with MiXCR from the multiplex PCR reads. The data show some 600,000 distinct CDR3 sequences, with about 15% seen just once and approximately 5.7% held by the top ten. This sample is drawn from a study of T cells in Graves' hyperthyroidism and ophthalmopathy. General study results and limits: The model identified upcoming ophthalmopathy a median around 6 months ahead of onset.

Lactation, pregnancy, other autoimmune disease or uncontrolled infection led to exclusion of patients. The study collected blood at first hyperthyroidism diagnosis, before any ophthalmopathy symptoms arose. PBMCs were collected from an approximately 10 ml volume of fresh peripheral blood. The clonotype was recovered from a woman younger than 45 with Graves' hyperthyroidism that later progressed to Graves' ophthalmopathy. Specimen: blood.

CDR3 region: CASSYSGLMTPMEQYF. CDR3 DNA: TGTGCCAGCAGTTACTCGGGACTCATGACCCCCATGGAGCAGTACTTC. The chain is built from TRBV6-2 or TRBV6-3 and TRBJ2-7; D possibly corresponds to TRBD2 (6 bases). Trimming stripped 0 bases from V and 7 bases from J, with 19 bases between. Germline loops: CDR1 MNHEY, CDR2 SVGEGT. The CDR3 length is 16 residues.